Shown below are 22 T cell receptor beta chains from a single sample sequenced in a study of low-dose radiotherapy and immunotherapy resistance in tumors. Time point defined: before trial treatment. Both TCRalpha and TCRbeta chains were reverse transcribed with V-gene-specific primers. TCR amplification used around 19 PCR cycles, a constant-region primer and a V-primer adapter. TCRdb redid the calling of the reads with MiXCR, one entry per CDR3 protein. The table lists 60,000 to 90,000 distinct CDR3 sequences, more than 25% of them singletons, with around 10% in the top ten. Material: PBMCs, obtained before treatment. The receptor source for this set is a female donor with ovarian cancer.

This clonotype was picked up many times. The chain carries TRBV10-3 and TRBJ2-2; the D is unclear. The V gene's germline CDR1 is ENHRY and CDR2 SYGVKD. The CDR3 contains 11 residues. Between the trimmed V and J ends, which lost 9 bases and 1 base, there was a span of 3 bases. In DNA, the CDR3 is TGTGCCATAAAGAACACCGGGGAGCTGTTTTTT. Translated: CAIKNTGELFF.

Ten or more counts support this clonotype. The chain employs TRBV5-1 and TRBJ2-7; TRBD2 aligns across 14 bases. In germline, CDR1 is SGHRS, CDR2 YFSETQ. V was clipped by 2 bases and J by 2 bases; unmatched bases: 6. The CDR3 loop spans 17 amino acids. This CDR3 reads CASSLRTSGGWTYEQYF. The CDR3 DNA follows: TGCGCCAGCAGCTTACGGACTAGCGGGGGGTGGACCTACGAGCAGTACTTC.

This clonotype was recorded once. This rearrangement joins TRBV4-1 to TRBJ2-2; TRBD1 matches at 9 bases. CDR3 length: 15 amino acids. V was clipped by 7 bases and J by 5 bases; unmatched bases: 8. CDR1 and CDR2 from the germline V gene are MGHRA and YSYEKL. The CDR3 sequence is CASTSTGGETGELFF. CDR3 in DNA: TGCGCCAGCACGAGTACAGGGGGCGAAACCGGGGAGCTGTTTTTT.

The chain is built from TRBV7-2 and TRBJ2-3; 12 bases are a match to TRBD2. The CDR3 sequence is 16 residues long. CDR1 is SGHTA, CDR2 FQGNSA, per germline. V gave up 5 bases and J gave up 2 bases; unmatched junction bases: 5. CDR3 coding DNA: TGTGCCAGCAGCACAAGACTAGCGGGGGCCACAGATACGCAGTATTTT. Protein product: CASSTRLAGATDTQYF. Complete variable domain (other parts from reference TRBV7-2 and TRBJ2-3): GAGVSQSPSNKVTEKGKDVELRCDPISGHTALYWYRQSLGQGLEFLIYFQGNSAPDKSGLPSDRFSAERTGGSVSTLTIQRTQQEDSAVYLCASSTRLAGATDTQYFGPGTRLTVL.

The CDR3 coding sequence is TGCGCCAGCAGTGAGTCCGGATACAATCAGCCCCAGCATTTT. Translation gives CASSESGYNQPQHF. The chain combines TRBV10-2 with TRBJ1-5; D is unresolved. In germline, CDR1 is WSHSY, CDR2 SAAADI. V lost 0 bases to trimming and J lost 3 bases, with 6 bases between them. This CDR3 spans 14 amino acids.

The chain carries TRBV25-1 and TRBJ2-5, with D possibly being TRBD1 (5 bases). V was pared by 6 bases and J by 5 bases, with 13 bases between. Per the germline V gene, CDR1 is MGHDK and CDR2 is SYGVNS. CDR3 length: 13 amino acids. Written as DNA, the CDR3 is TGTGCCAGCAGCTCCAGGGTGATGGAGACCCAGTACTTC. This gives the protein CASSSRVMETQYF.

This clonotype was seen many times. This rearrangement joins TRBV19 to TRBJ2-3; D gene ambiguous. The V end lost 5 bases, the J end lost 4 bases, and 7 bases lay between the germline ends. The CDR3 spans 12 residues. Germline assignment: CDR1 LNHDA and CDR2 SQIVND (reference sequence). The CDR3: CASSSTSDTQYF. CDR3 DNA sequence: TGTGCCAGTAGTTCCACCTCAGATACGCAGTATTTT.

In this sample, this clonotype turned up many times. This chain joins TRBV4-3 and TRBJ1-2; a weak D match, TRBD1 (5 bases). Trimming left V 3 bases short and J 5 bases short, with 16 bases between. Germline V gene data show CDR1 as LGHNA and CDR2 as YSLEER. The CDR3 spans 15 residues. The CDR3 sequence is CASSQSREAGYGYTF. As DNA, the CDR3 is TGCGCCAGCAGCCAGTCCAGGGAGGCGGGGTATGGCTACACCTTC.

Ten or more counts support this clonotype. The chain recombines TRBV28 with TRBJ1-5; no definite D call. The CDR3 extends over 14 amino acids. V lost 7 bases, J lost 0 bases, and 10 bases lay in between. CDR1 and CDR2 from the germline V gene are MDHEN and SYDVKM. The CDR3 DNA sequence: TGTGCCAGCAACTCCCGCCCTAGCAATCAGCCCCAGCATTTT. Translating it yields CASNSRPSNQPQHF.

In its sample, this clonotype was seen many times. The junction departs from germline at one end; a sequencing error may be responsible. The chain couples TRBV5-5 to TRBJ1-1; TRBD1 might be the D (5 bases). From germline, CDR1 is SGHKS and CDR2 YYEKEE (reference sequence). This CDR3 is built from 13 residues. The CDR3 sequence is CASSLEEGRVAFF. CDR3 nucleotides: TGCGCCAGCAGCTTGGAGGAGGGACGAGTAGCTTTCTTT.

In this sample, this clonotype turned up many times. This chain connects TRBV3-1 to TRBJ1-1; D is perhaps TRBD1 (5 bases). The CDR3 contains 14 residues. V lost 5 bases to trimming and J lost 1 base, with 11 bases between them. Per germline, CDR1 LGHDT and CDR2 YNNKEL (reference sequence). CDR3 sequence (DNA): TGTGCCAGCAGCGCCCGGGACGGGAACACTGAAGCTTTCTTT. Amino acids: CASSARDGNTEAFF.

This clonotype showed up many times. The chain combines TRBV5-1 with TRBJ2-7; TRBD1 agrees at 12 bases. CDR1 SGHRS and CDR2 YFSETQ come from the germline V gene. The CDR3 loop spans 15 amino acids. Trimming at V came to 4 bases and at J to 5 bases, leaving 7 bases not matched to a gene. CDR3 residues: CASSPRDRGRDEQYF. CDR3 sequence (DNA): TGCGCCAGCAGCCCCCGGGACAGGGGGCGAGACGAGCAGTACTTC.

This clonotype has ten or more counts. V and J are TRBV6-2 or TRBV6-3 and TRBJ1-5; D call uncertain. Trimming pared 7 bases from V and 3 bases from J, leaving 13 bases between. Germline V lookup: CDR1 MNHEY, CDR2 SVGEGT. The CDR3 is 14 amino acids. This chain's CDR3 is CASTVRGNNQPQHF. The CDR3 bases are TGTGCCAGCACTGTACGGGGAAACAATCAGCCCCAGCATTTT.

This clonotype was counted many times. A read error likely explains this, since a far larger clone differs by one base. This sequence joins TRBV28 and TRBJ2-1; D call uncertain. This CDR3 has 16 residues. V was shortened by 4 bases and J by 10 bases, with 23 bases between the two germline ends. Germline V lookup: CDR1 MDHEN, CDR2 SYDVKM. The DNA of the CDR3 is TGTGCCAGCAGTTCTACCCAGACATGGACCTCCTACGAGCAGTTCTTC. Translated, it gives CASSSTQTWTSYEQFF.

This clonotype was found a few times. V gene TRBV6-1 combines with J gene TRBJ1-5; no clear D. V was cut by 7 bases and J by 3 bases, with 4 bases left in between. Germline V gene data show CDR1 as MNHNS and CDR2 as SASEGT. The CDR3 runs 11 residues. The CDR3 DNA reads TGTGCCAGCAACACCAATCAGCCCCAGCATTTT. This gives the protein CASNTNQPQHF.

In this sample, this clonotype turned up a few times. The DNA is omitted, as the CDR3 cannot be located on it reliably, and the CDR3 follows TCRdb's listing. The J gene is TRBJ2-2, the V gene TRBV7-2; no check of the table's D call, TRBD1, against the DNA was made. With termini counted, the CDR3 has 16 amino acids. Germline V gene lookup returns CDR1 SGHTA and CDR2 FQGNSA. This CDR3 is CASSLGAGDTPGSCFF.

The V call is TRBV30, the J call TRBJ2-7; 7 nucleotides agree with TRBD1. The J segment lost 4 bases and the V segment lost 7 bases, leaving 7 bases of the junction unmatched. Germline V CDR1 and CDR2: GTSNPN, SVGIG (reference sequence). The CDR3 sequence is 12 residues long. CDR3 in amino acids: CASAQGSYEQYF. As DNA, the CDR3 is TGTGCCTCTGCACAGGGGTCGTACGAGCAGTACTTC.

A remark on this clonotype: A far larger clone differs by one base, so this is likely a read error. The chain joins TRBV6-1 to TRBJ1-2; 7 bases are a match to TRBD1. CDR3 length: 13 residues. After removal of 5 bases from V and 2 bases from J, the junction contained 2 bases not matched to a gene. Germline V gene data show CDR1 as MNHNS and CDR2 as SASEGT. The CDR3 is CASSPQGNYGYTF. The DNA of the CDR3 is TGTGCCAGCAGTCCACAGGGGAACTATGGCTACACCTTC.

V usage is TRBV6-5 and J usage is TRBJ2-5; no firm D call. CDR1 is MNHEY and CDR2 is SVGAGI in the germline V gene. V lost 6 bases and J lost 13, with 6 bases in between. The CDR3 covers 8 residues. This CDR3 reads CASRPRYF. Written as DNA, the CDR3 is TGTGCCAGCAGACCCCGGTACTTC.

This clonotype has at least ten counts. This rearrangement joins TRBV6-2 or TRBV6-3 to TRBJ2-5; D not certain. The length of the CDR3 is 14 residues. Trimming took off 0 bases at V and 10 bases at J, with 15 bases between the two ends. Germline lookup yields CDR1 MNHEY and CDR2 SVGEGT. The CDR3 loop reads CASSYSMWALDQYF. CDR3 in DNA: TGTGCCAGCAGTTACTCGATGTGGGCGTTGGACCAGTACTTC.

This clonotype was recorded at least ten times. The chain uses TRBV2 and TRBJ2-6; the D is unclear. This CDR3 is 15 amino acids long. Trimming shortened V by 2 bases and J by 4 bases, and 9 bases separated the two germline ends. Germline CDR1 reads SNHLY; CDR2 reads FYNNEI. The CDR3, as DNA: TGTGCCAGCAGTGAAATGGGAACCGGGGCCAACGTCCTGACTTTC. Amino acids: CASSEMGTGANVLTF.

This clonotype has ten or more counts. The V and J genes are TRBV20-1 and TRBJ2-2, with D perhaps matching TRBD2 (7 bases). Germline V lookup: CDR1 DFQATT, CDR2 SNEGSKA (reference sequence). The ends were cut back, 6 bases at V and 2 bases at J, with 13 bases in the middle. This CDR3 spans 14 amino acids. The CDR3 region has the DNA TGCAGTGCCCGGGGGGCAGCAAACACCGGGGAGCTGTTTTTT. Translating it yields CSARGAANTGELFF.